The source of this T cell receptor (beta chain) is a study of blood T cell repertoires in COVID-19. Study summary: Sample material is recorded as cDNA or gDNA derived from T cells, B-cell-depleted T cells, or PBMCs.

V trimming: 0 bases; J trimming: 2 bases; junction bases outside the gene matches: 17. The CDR3 loop spans 21 amino acids. Germline loops: CDR1 GTSNPN, CDR2 SVGIG (reference sequence). The repertoire was sequenced with immunoSEQ multiplex PCR; TCRdb's copy has only in-frame clones and lacks some. The table shows 340,000 or so clones, with around 87% occurring only once. The rearrangement links TRBV30 to TRBJ2-2; 11 bases agree with TRBD2. The sequenced sample consisted of peripheral blood. The TCR sequence derives from a man between 45 and 60 years old with active or convalescent COVID-19. The CDR3 DNA follows: TGTGCCTGGAGTGTAATTTTACGGGGTAGTAGCGGGAGGGAAAACACCGGGGAGCTGTTTTTT. It specifies CAWSVILRGSSGRENTGELFF.